This T cell receptor (beta chain) was obtained from a study of cytomegalovirus exposure and HLA in healthy donors. Notes on the study in general: Some V segments, TRBV6-2 and TRBV6-3 among them, were indistinguishable and were therefore excluded.

This CDR3 is 18 amino acids long. With 0 bases removed from V and 0 bases from J, the gap between germline ends came to 12 bases. CDR1 is MNHNS, CDR2 SASEGT, per germline. PCR employed 60 Vbeta and 13 Jbeta primers. Assay used: immunoSEQ multiplex PCR; TCRdb lists only in-frame clones, some missing. This sample's table has 120,000 to 150,000 clones. Notes on this clone: As yet, its antigen is unknown.

Material: PBMCs. The V call is TRBV6-1, the J call TRBJ2-6, with D maybe TRBD2 (5 bases). The TCR comes from a woman between 50 and 59 years old in good health and CMV-seronegative. In DNA, the CDR3 is TGTGCCAGCAGTGAAGCGCGGGTTTCCCTCTCTGGGGCCAACGTCCTGACTTTC. Its protein product is CASSEARVSLSGANVLTF.